The 17 T cell receptor beta chains presented below share a single source sample, sequenced in a study of Graves' ophthalmopathy and Graves' hyperthyroidism. From RNA, the CDR3 regions of TCR beta chains were amplified and sequenced. First-round RT-PCR employed HTBI primers, with a second-round multiplex PCR after it. TCRdb used MiXCR to reprocess the multiplex PCR reads, holding one entry per CDR3 protein. The sample consists of 360,000 or so distinct CDR3 sequences, 15% to 20% of them appearing once. Sequenced: peripheral blood. All receptors derive from a woman aged 18-29 years with Graves' ophthalmopathy.

This clonotype has at least ten counts. V is TRBV30 and J is TRBJ1-6; D not resolved. This CDR3 contains 15 residues. The ends were cut back, 5 bases at V and 1 base at J, with 12 bases in the middle. Germline V CDR1 and CDR2: GTSNPN, SVGIG (reference sequence). The CDR3 DNA is TGTGCCTGGCGCGGAGGGTGGTCCTATAATTCACCCCTCCACTTT. It codes for CAWRGGWSYNSPLHF.

This clonotype was seen repeatedly, ten times or more. CDR3 in DNA: TGTGCCAGCACCCCCGTCCGCAGGGCGGGTTTGAGGAACTATGGCTACACCTTC. Encoded protein: CASTPVRRAGLRNYGYTF. The chain has TRBV2 and TRBJ1-2; D may be TRBD1 (5 bases). Germline V gene lookup returns CDR1 SNHLY and CDR2 FYNNEI. The CDR3 runs to 18 residues. The V gene lost 7 bases and the J gene lost 2 bases, with 26 bases spanning the gap.

This clonotype was counted many times. The chain employs TRBV28 and TRBJ2-5; TRBD2 matches at 14 bases. This CDR3 contains 16 residues. V was pared by 5 bases and J by 4 bases, with 6 bases of the junction left unmatched. Looked up from germline, CDR1 is MDHEN and CDR2 is SYDVKM. CDR3 coding DNA: TGTGCCAGCAGTCTGGGACTAGCGGGAGTCGGAGAGACCCAGTACTTC. It encodes CASSLGLAGVGETQYF.

This clonotype was seen repeatedly, ten times or more. The chain couples TRBV29-1 to TRBJ2-5; perhaps TRBD2 as D (6 bases). The CDR3 covers 12 residues. Between the trimmed V and J ends, which lost 4 bases and 5 bases, there was a span of 11 bases. Per the germline V gene, CDR1 is SQVTM and CDR2 is ANQGSEA. The CDR3 region has the DNA TGCAGCGTTGCCGGGAGAGGGGAGACCCAGTACTTC. It codes for CSVAGRGETQYF. The entire variable domain, with the rest obtained from reference TRBV29-1 and TRBJ2-5, is as follows: SAVISQKPSRDICQRGTSLTIQCQVDSQVTMMFWYRQQPGQSLTLIATANQGSEATYESGFVIDKFPISRPNLTFSTLTVSNMSPEDSSIYLCSVAGRGETQYFGPGTRLLVL.

There are many counts of this clonotype. This chain's CDR3 is CAWSVLAGGTNTGELFF. DNA for the CDR3: TGTGCCTGGAGTGTCCTAGCGGGGGGTACGAACACCGGGGAGCTGTTTTTT. The rearrangement links TRBV30 to TRBJ2-2; 11 nucleotides match TRBD2. V was pared by 0 bases and J by 0 bases, with 3 bases of the junction left unmatched. The CDR3 is 17 amino acids. The germline V gene has CDR1 GTSNPN and CDR2 SVGIG (reference sequence).

This clonotype came up a few times. The CDR3 is CSARLGGNQETQYF. The CDR3 DNA reads TGCAGTGCTCGATTGGGCGGTAACCAAGAGACCCAGTACTTC. The chain recombines TRBV20-1 with TRBJ2-5; D remains unclear. The CDR3 has 14 residues. The germline V gene encodes CDR1 DFQATT and CDR2 SNEGSKA (reference sequence). Trimming shortened V by 5 bases and J by 0 bases, and 13 bases separated the two germline ends.

This clonotype was counted ten times or more. DNA for the CDR3: TGTGCCAGCAGCTTCACAGGGGCACAAGAGACCCAGTACTTC. Protein product: CASSFTGAQETQYF. The rearrangement joins TRBV7-9 to TRBJ2-5, with TRBD1 matching over 7 bases. The CDR3 runs 14 residues. J lost 2 bases, V lost 3 bases, and 3 bases had no gene match. Germline loops: CDR1 SEHNR, CDR2 FQNEAQ (reference sequence). Full variable domain (remainder filled in from reference TRBV7-9 and TRBJ2-5): DTGVSQNPRHKITKRGQNVTFRCDPISEHNRLYWYRQTLGQGPEFLTYFQNEAQLEKSRLLSDRFSAERPKGSFSTLEIQRTEQGDSAMYLCASSFTGAQETQYFGPGTRLLVL.

This clonotype was recorded at least ten times. The V gene is TRBV20-1, the J gene TRBJ2-3, with a tentative D call TRBD2 (5 bases). The CDR3 is made up of 16 amino acids. Germline V gene lookup returns CDR1 DFQATT and CDR2 SNEGSKA (reference sequence). V lost 1 base and J 1 base, leaving 15 bases between the germline ends. The CDR3 loop reads CSARGRGNGGTDTQYF. Written as DNA, the CDR3 is TGCAGTGCTAGAGGAAGAGGGAATGGGGGCACAGATACGCAGTATTTT.

This clonotype has ten or more counts. The DNA for the CDR3 is TGTGCCAGCAGCTTAAACGCTGGGGCGGCCGGGGAGCTGTTTTTT. This gives the protein CASSLNAGAAGELFF. J is TRBJ2-2 and V is TRBV7-2, with D possibly being TRBD1 (5 bases). The CDR3 sequence is 15 residues long. Germline values: CDR1 SGHTA, CDR2 FQGNSA. The ends were cut back, 2 bases at V and 6 bases at J, with 13 bases in the middle.

This clonotype appeared many times. J is TRBJ1-2 and V is TRBV19, with D possibly being TRBD1 (6 bases). V gave up 1 base and J gave up 6 bases, with 15 bases separating them. Per the germline V gene, CDR1 is LNHDA and CDR2 is SQIVND (reference sequence). This CDR3 comprises 15 residues. This CDR3 is CASSIVQGLTDGYTF. CDR3 DNA sequence: TGTGCCAGTAGTATAGTACAGGGCCTTACGGATGGCTACACCTTC.

This chain joins TRBV6-1 and TRBJ1-2; TRBD1 agrees at 10 bases. V dropped 6 bases and J dropped 6; count of bases not matched to a gene: 4. CDR1 and CDR2 from the germline V gene are MNHNS and SASEGT. The CDR3 has 13 amino acids. In DNA, the CDR3 is TGTGCCAGCAGCGCCGGGACAGGGGATGGCTACACCTTC. It yields the protein CASSAGTGDGYTF.

This clonotype has at least ten counts. The rearrangement uses TRBV20-1 and TRBJ2-7, with D unresolved. This CDR3 comprises 14 residues. V was pared by 2 bases and J by 2 bases, with 13 bases between. Germline CDR1 reads DFQATT; CDR2 reads SNEGSKA (reference sequence). CDR3 sequence: CSARPRRRTYEQYF. The CDR3 nucleotides are TGCAGTGCTAGACCACGGAGAAGGACCTACGAGCAGTACTTC.

This clonotype was found many times. The rearrangement uses TRBV20-1 and TRBJ2-7; 8 nucleotides line up with TRBD2. V was pared by 0 bases and J by 2 bases, with 9 bases of the junction left unmatched. The CDR3 contains 16 residues. Germline V gene lookup returns CDR1 DFQATT and CDR2 SNEGSKA (reference sequence). CDR3 sequence reads: CSARDLTGGPPYEQYF. Here the CDR3 DNA reads TGCAGTGCTAGAGATCTAACGGGAGGGCCCCCCTACGAGCAGTACTTC.

The rearrangement joins TRBV19 to TRBJ1-6; possible D gene TRBD1, 5 bases. This CDR3 has 15 residues. The germline V and J ends were trimmed by 3 bases and 6 bases, with 12 bases remaining between them. Germline V CDR1 and CDR2: LNHDA, SQIVND (reference sequence). The CDR3 protein is CASSIQDRINSPLHF. DNA for the CDR3: TGTGCCAGTAGTATTCAAGACAGAATTAATTCACCCCTCCACTTT.

This clonotype was seen many times. The chain carries TRBV10-3 and TRBJ1-2; tentatively, D is TRBD1 (6 bases). This CDR3 spans 13 amino acids. The ends were cut back, 7 bases at V and 8 bases at J, with 17 bases in the middle. Germline CDR1 ENHRY, CDR2 SYGVKD. CDR3 in DNA: TGTGCCATCACCGGGGGGCTGCAGAACGGCTACACCTTC. Protein: CAITGGLQNGYTF.

This clonotype was observed many times. This chain links TRBV28 with TRBJ1-2; 7 nucleotides line up with TRBD1. J was trimmed by 3 bases and V by 2 bases; bases with no gene match: 3. There are 14 residues in the CDR3. Germline values: CDR1 MDHEN, CDR2 SYDVKM. The CDR3, as DNA: TGTGCCAGCAGTTTAGGGACAGCATACTATGGCTACACCTTC. Amino acids: CASSLGTAYYGYTF.

The rearrangement joins TRBV18 to TRBJ2-5; possible D gene TRBD2, 5 bases. This CDR3 has 13 amino acids. CDR1 and CDR2 from the germline V gene are KGHSH and LQKENI. Trimming removed 2 bases from V and 4 bases from J, with 8 bases in between. CDR3: CASSPGGSETQYF. In DNA, the CDR3 is TGTGCCAGCTCACCAGGCGGGTCAGAGACCCAGTACTTC.